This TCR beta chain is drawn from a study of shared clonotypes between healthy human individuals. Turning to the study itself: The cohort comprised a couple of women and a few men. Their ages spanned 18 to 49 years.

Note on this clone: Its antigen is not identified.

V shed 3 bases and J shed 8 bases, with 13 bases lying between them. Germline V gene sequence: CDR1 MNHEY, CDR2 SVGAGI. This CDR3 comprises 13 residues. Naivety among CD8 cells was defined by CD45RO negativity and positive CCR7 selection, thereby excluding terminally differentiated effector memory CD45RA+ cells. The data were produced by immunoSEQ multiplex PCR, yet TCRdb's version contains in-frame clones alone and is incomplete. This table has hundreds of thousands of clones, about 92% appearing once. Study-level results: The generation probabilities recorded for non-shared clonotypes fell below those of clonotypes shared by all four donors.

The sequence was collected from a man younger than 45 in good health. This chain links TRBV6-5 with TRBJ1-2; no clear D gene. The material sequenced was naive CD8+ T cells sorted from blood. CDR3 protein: CASSYGAGPGYTF. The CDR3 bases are TGTGCCAGCAGTTATGGTGCAGGCCCAGGCTACACCTTC.